The 5 T cell receptor beta chains reported below all come from one sample, sequenced in a study of T-cell memory formation after mild COVID-19. TCRdb reprocessed the 5' RACE reads via MiXCR and lists one record per CDR3 protein. This sample has a few hundred thousand distinct CDR3 sequences, with more than 20% found just once. The material sequenced was PBMCs or a T cell subset sorted from them (not recorded which). Every receptor here comes from an adult woman who had mild COVID-19 (a few samples of this study predate the infection). Cell type and time point are not known.

This clonotype was seen more than once but under ten times. This chain links TRBV3-1 with TRBJ2-3; tentatively, D is TRBD2 (6 bases). The CDR3 sequence is 13 residues long. Trimming stripped 3 bases from V and 8 bases from J, with 12 bases between. Germline lookup yields CDR1 LGHDT and CDR2 YNNKEL (reference sequence). CDR3 residues: CASSQASAATQYF. The DNA of the CDR3 is TGTGCCAGCAGCCAGGCTAGCGCGGCTACGCAGTATTTT.

This rearrangement joins TRBV6-6 to TRBJ2-1; D possibly corresponds to TRBD1 (6 bases). The CDR3 totals 17 residues. V was cut by 5 bases and J by 6 bases, with 23 bases left in between. Germline lookup yields CDR1 MNHNY and CDR2 SVGAGI (reference sequence). The CDR3: CASSHVSTGNSGNEQFF. CDR3 bases: TGTGCCAGCAGTCACGTATCCACAGGGAATTCTGGCAATGAGCAGTTCTTC.

The CDR3 DNA reads as TGTGCCAGCTCGGACCGCTCTGGGGCCAACGTCCTGACTTTC. This codes for CASSDRSGANVLTF. The chain carries TRBV19 and TRBJ2-6, with D uncertain. Germline CDR1 LNHDA, CDR2 SQIVND (reference sequence). V was shortened by 9 bases and J by 0 bases, with 9 bases between the two germline ends. The CDR3 loop spans 14 amino acids. The whole variable domain, remainder taken from reference TRBV19 and TRBJ2-6, is DGGITQSPKYLFRKEGQNVTLSCEQNLNHDAMYWYRQDPGQGLRLIYYSQIVNDFQKGDIAEGYSVSREKKESFPLTVTSAQKNPTAFYLCASSDRSGANVLTFGAGSRLTVL.

CDR3 sequence (DNA): TGTGCCAGCAGCCAAGTTAGCGGGGCCGAGCAGTACTTC. It translates to CASSQVSGAEQYF. The chain employs TRBV3-1 and TRBJ2-7; 8 bases are a match to TRBD2. Germline lookup yields CDR1 LGHDT and CDR2 YNNKEL (reference sequence). J lost 6 bases, V lost 1 base, and 2 bases had no gene match. The CDR3 runs 13 residues.

This clonotype was observed a handful of times. The CDR3 region has the DNA TGCGCCAGCAGTCTATCCCTGGGGGCCCTCACAGATACGCAGTATTTT. Protein product: CASSLSLGALTDTQYF. This rearrangement joins TRBV4-3 to TRBJ2-3, with D possibly TRBD1 on 6 matching bases. Trimming took off 6 bases at V and 2 bases at J, with 18 bases between the two ends. CDR3 length: 16 residues. Per germline, CDR1 LGHNA and CDR2 YSLEER.